This TCR beta chain appears in the sequencing data of a study of shared clonotypes between healthy human individuals. The authors distributed each subset's genomic DNA evenly over several immunoSEQ plates. Unsorted PBMC replicate PCRs drew on about 0.3 ug DNA, representing about 30,000 T cell genomes. Researchers sequenced unsorted PBMC DNA using ten immunoSEQ deep assay plates. Here immunoSEQ multiplex PCR was the method, and the copy in TCRdb shows in-frame clones only, minus some. The data show roughly 480,000 clones, roughly 78% seen once. The CDR3 consists of 15 residues. In germline, CDR1 is MNHEY, CDR2 SMNVEV (reference sequence). V lost 6 bases and J lost 8, with 19 bases in between.

V usage is TRBV27 and J usage is TRBJ2-2, with a tentative D call TRBD2 (5 bases). The sequenced sample was PBMCs. The sequence derives from a woman in her forties in good health. Some clones in this sample may be carry-over from other donors' samples. The CDR3 region has the DNA TGTGCCAGCAGACCGCTCCTAGCCACGGCTGGGGAGCTGTTTTTT. It is translated as CASRPLLATAGELFF.